One and the same sample provided the 5 T cell receptor beta chains below, sequenced in a study of cytomegalovirus exposure and HLA in healthy donors. In the PCR, 60 Vbeta and 13 Jbeta primers were used. The protocol was immunoSEQ multiplex PCR, while the TCRdb copy is restricted to in-frame clones and leaves out a portion. Of about 86,000 clones in the sample, around 79% are singletons; the top ten hold roughly 6%. Sequencing was carried out using PBMCs. Every receptor here comes from a female donor in good health and CMV-seronegative.

The chain combines TRBV29-1 with TRBJ1-2; D possibly corresponds to TRBD1 (5 bases). V was pared by 3 bases and J by 7 bases, with 9 bases between. The CDR3 consists of 11 residues. Germline V lookup: CDR1 SQVTM, CDR2 ANQGSEA. The CDR3 loop is CSVDPGGGYTF. Written as DNA, the CDR3 is TGCAGCGTTGATCCCGGGGGTGGCTACACCTTC.

This chain joins TRBV5-4 and TRBJ1-5; 8 positions match TRBD1. The trim removed 1 base at V and 4 bases at J, leaving 4 bases unmatched. This CDR3 is 15 amino acids long. The V gene's germline CDR1 is SGHNT and CDR2 YYREEE (reference sequence). CDR3 sequence: CASSLQGQGNQPQHF. In DNA form, the CDR3 reads TGTGCCAGCAGCTTGCAAGGACAGGGTAATCAGCCCCAGCATTTT. The whole variable domain, filled in from reference TRBV5-4 and TRBJ1-5, reads ETGVTQSPTHLIKTRGQQVTLRCSSQSGHNTVSWYQQALGQGPQFIFQYYREEENGRGNFPPRFSGLQFPNYSSELNVNALELDDSALYLCASSLQGQGNQPQHFGDGTRLSIL.

The V call is TRBV5-6, the J call TRBJ2-1; a weak D match, TRBD2 (5 bases). The CDR3 has 15 amino acids. Trimming took off 0 bases at V and 6 bases at J, with 13 bases between the two ends. Germline CDR1 SGHDT, CDR2 YYEEEE. The CDR3 DNA follows: TGTGCCAGCAGCTTGGTGCGAGACTACCCCAATGAGCAGTTCTTC. It is translated as CASSLVRDYPNEQFF.

This chain uses TRBV18 with TRBJ2-7; the match to TRBD1 covers 7 bases. The germline V gene has CDR1 KGHSH and CDR2 LQKENI. This CDR3 spans 15 amino acids. V gave up 2 bases and J gave up 2 bases; unmatched junction bases: 6. The CDR3 region is CASSPGQGVAYEQYF. In nucleotides, the CDR3 is TGTGCCAGCTCACCAGGGCAGGGGGTGGCCTACGAGCAGTACTTC.

This clone came up once. V usage is TRBV6-5 and J usage is TRBJ1-2, with D perhaps TRBD1 (6 bases). Germline CDR1 MNHEY, CDR2 SVGAGI. The CDR3 covers 15 residues. The germline V and J ends were trimmed by 4 bases and 0 bases, with 12 bases remaining between them. This CDR3 reads CASSSTGLANYGYTF. The CDR3 DNA is TGTGCCAGCAGTTCGACAGGCTTAGCTAACTATGGCTACACCTTC.